This T cell receptor (beta chain) was sequenced in a study of blood T cell repertoires in COVID-19. Across the whole study: COVID-19 samples from acute and convalescent phases originated in the United States, Italy and Spain.

Per the study methods: Estimates of nucleated cell counts were drawn from the amplification of reference gene primers. Method: immunoSEQ multiplex PCR; TCRdb's copy keeps in-frame clones and lacks some. V and J calls and clone size are given by that table; D and trimming were obtained from the DNA. The table records around 250,000 clones, 91% of them present only once. V dropped 1 base and J dropped 0; count of bases not matched to a gene: 8. Germline V CDR1 and CDR2: MDHEN, SYDVKM. This CDR3 spans 17 amino acids. A COVID-19 case was met by exposed participants within 2 weeks before study entry. This rearrangement joins TRBV28 to TRBJ2-7, with TRBD1 matching 8 bases. The clonotype originates from a middle-aged man who had been exposed to COVID-19. The sample consisted of PBMCs or T cells enriched from blood (not recorded which). CDR3: CASSLSGGQDRSYEQYF. The CDR3 DNA reads TGTGCCAGCAGTTTATCCGGGGGACAGGACCGCTCCTACGAGCAGTACTTC. Together with reference TRBV28 and TRBJ2-7, the CDR3 gives the full variable domain: DVKVTQSSRYLVKRTGEKVFLECVQDMDHENMFWYRQDPGLGLRLIYFSYDVKMKEKGDIPEGYSVSREKKERFSLILESASTNQTSMYLCASSLSGGQDRSYEQYFGPGTRLTVT.